These T cell receptor beta chains were read from a single sample in a study of beta chain features in type 1 diabetes. Repertoires were generated with immunoSEQ multiplex PCR, while TCRdb's copy carries only in-frame clones and drops some. Of 900,000 or so clones in the sample, roughly a sixth were seen once. Sequencing was carried out using naive CD4+ T cells from blood. These receptors all come from a woman under 30 in good health. Each CDR3 is given with its conserved first and last residue. Each record gives: D gene, clone size, V gene, J gene, CDR3 DNA, CDR3 protein. D genes are given only for firm matches. Clone size appears in some rows only: once, few, many, or a class for an expanded clone.

TRBD2	few	TRBV9	TRBJ2-5	TGTGCCAGCAGCGTTGGGACTAGCGGACAAGAGACCCAGTACTTC	CASSVGTSGQETQYF
-	-	TRBV5-4	TRBJ1-1	TGTGCCAGCAGCTTGTGGGCCCCAGGTAGAGACACTGAAGCTTTCTTT	CASSLWAPGRDTEAFF
-	-	TRBV7-8	TRBJ2-3	TGTGCCAGCAGCCTAGTGAGAGATACGCAGTATTTT	CASSLVRDTQYF
-	-	TRBV23-1	TRBJ2-7	TGCGCCAGCAGCCGCGAGTCTGGCGGGGAGTCCCATAGCTCCTACGAGCAGTACTTC	CASSRESGGESHSSYEQYF
-	few	TRBV28	TRBJ1-2	TGTGCCAGCAGCGTGCCCTATGGCTACACCTTC	CASSVPYGYTF
TRBD2	-	TRBV7-2	TRBJ2-7	TGTGCCAGCAGCTTATTACTAGCGGGGGGCGAGCAGTACTTC	CASSLLLAGGEQYF
TRBD1	few	TRBV6-1	TRBJ1-5	TGTGCCACAGGACAGGATAGCAATCAGCCCCAGCATTTT	CATGQDSNQPQHF
-	-	TRBV15	TRBJ2-7	TGTGCCACCAGCGATAGCAGAAAGTCCTACGAGCAGTACTTC	CATSDSRKSYEQYF
-	-	TRBV15	TRBJ2-7	TGTGCCACCAGCCGGCCGGGACTGCCAGTAAAGCAGTACTTC	CATSRPGLPVKQYF
TRBD2	-	TRBV29-1	TRBJ2-5	TGCAGCGTTCCGACGACGGCGAGCGGGAGTACCGGAGAGACCCAGTACTTC	CSVPTTASGSTGETQYF
-	once	TRBV6-5	TRBJ2-7	TGTGCCAGCAGTTACTCGGGCGGAACTGCCTACGAGCAGTACTTC	CASSYSGGTAYEQYF
-	-	TRBV10-3	TRBJ2-1	TGTGCCATCAGTGATACCCGGGGTGGGCACTACAATGAGCAGTTCTTC	CAISDTRGGHYNEQFF
TRBD1	few	TRBV7-2	TRBJ1-2	TGTGCCAGCAGCCTAGGACAGGGGGCTGGGGGCTACACCTTC	CASSLGQGAGGYTF
-	-	TRBV7-9	TRBJ1-4	TGTGCCAGCAGCTCCCTCGGCAGGGTGGGCGAAAAACTGTTTTTT	CASSSLGRVGEKLFF
TRBD2	-	TRBV7-7	TRBJ2-5	TGTGCTAGCAGCTTAGGAAGGACTAGCGGGACAGAGACCCAGTACTTC	CASSLGRTSGTETQYF
-	-	TRBV6-1	TRBJ2-7	TGTGCCAGCAGTGAGGTTTTCTACGAGCAGTACTTC	CASSEVFYEQYF
-	few	TRBV11-2	TRBJ2-5	TGTGCCAGCAGCTTAGCACCGGAGGAGACCCAGTACTTC	CASSLAPEETQYF
-	-	TRBV6-5	TRBJ2-1	TGTGCCAGCAGTTATATTGACAATGAGCAGTTCTTC	CASSYIDNEQFF
-	once	TRBV11-3	TRBJ1-1	TGTGCCAGCAGCCCTCAAATTAAGAACACTGAAGCTTTCTTT	CASSPQIKNTEAFF
-	-	TRBV4-1	TRBJ2-4	TGCGCCAGCAGCCAAGGATCCGGGGGAGGCGCGAGCATTCAGTACTTC	CASSQGSGGGASIQYF